The 29 T cell receptor beta chains below were found in one sample sequenced in a study of monozygotic twins with inflammatory bowel disease. TCRdb processed the 5' RACE reads again and assigns one entry to each CDR3 protein, with no DNA. This sample's table reports more than 300,000 distinct CDR3 sequences. The sequenced material came from blood. The receptors here all came from a human donor with ulcerative colitis or Crohn's disease, or a healthy co-twin of an affected twin (not recorded which).

The chain couples TRBV12-3 or TRBV12-4 to TRBJ2-7; TCRdb selects TRBD1, and the lack of DNA leaves this call unchecked. The CDR3 is made up of 15 amino acids. CDR3 residues: CASSFGGSSSYEQYF.

This chain uses TRBV12-3 or TRBV12-4 with TRBJ2-2; TCRdb returns TRBD2, unconfirmable since there is no DNA. This CDR3 has 21 amino acids. CDR3 amino acids: CASSLLSQLAGGRGFSGELFF.

CDR3 loop: CASSFAGANTEAFF. This rearrangement joins TRBV7-3 to TRBJ1-1; TCRdb's D call, TRBD1, is unchecked because there is no DNA. The CDR3 spans 14 residues. CDR1 and CDR2 (germline): SGHTA, FQGTGA.

This chain joins TRBV24-1 and TRBJ2-2; the D call of TRBD1 rests on TCRdb alone, since no DNA is present to check it. Germline V gives CDR1 KGHDR, CDR2 SFDVKD. The CDR3 sequence is 17 residues long. CDR3: CATSDPHRPGLAGELFF.

This chain links TRBV13 with TRBJ2-7. Germline-derived CDR1 and CDR2 are PRHDT and FYEKMQ (reference sequence). The CDR3 totals 16 residues. The CDR3 spells CASSLGLAESSYEQYF.

V usage is TRBV27 and J usage is TRBJ1-2; TCRdb outputs TRBD1, but without DNA this stays unchecked. The CDR3 is 14 residues long. CDR1 and CDR2 from the germline V gene are MNHEY and SMNVEV (reference sequence). CDR3: CASAAWGPGRGYTF.

Here the CDR3 reads CASSYGQNYGYTF. The chain joins TRBV7-2 to TRBJ1-2; TCRdb's assignment of TRBD1 cannot be checked, as there is no DNA. CDR3 size: 13 residues. Germline CDR1 SGHTA, CDR2 FQGNSA.

V and J are TRBV5-1 and TRBJ2-4; TCRdb outputs TRBD1, but without DNA this stays unchecked. The CDR3 spans 14 residues. Germline CDR1 reads SGHRS; CDR2 reads YFSETQ. Here the CDR3 reads CASSRGSTRDIQYF.

The V and J genes are TRBV7-2 and TRBJ1-1; there is no DNA to check the TCRdb D call of TRBD1. CDR1 and CDR2 (germline): SGHTA, FQGNSA. The CDR3 has 15 residues. This chain's CDR3 is CASRETGGAWAEAFF.

The chain carries TRBV7-2 and TRBJ2-4; as DNA is missing, the TRBD1 call by TCRdb cannot be tested. Germline CDR1 is SGHTA and CDR2 is FQGNSA. The CDR3 extends over 15 amino acids. The CDR3: CASSLPGPQGNIQYF.

CDR3 amino acids: CAISESGQGRGEQYF. The chain joins TRBV10-3 to TRBJ2-7; no DNA is available, so the TRBD1 call from TCRdb remains unchecked. Per the germline V gene, CDR1 is ENHRY and CDR2 is SYGVKD. The CDR3 extends over 15 amino acids.

The chain combines TRBV5-1 with TRBJ1-2; TCRdb gives TRBD1 as the D gene, but with no DNA this cannot be confirmed. The V gene's germline CDR1 is SGHRS and CDR2 YFSETQ. This CDR3 has 14 residues. The CDR3 here is CASSFPDPIYGYTF.

The V and J genes are TRBV9 and TRBJ1-1. The germline gives CDR1 SGDLS, CDR2 YYNGEE. This CDR3 has 13 amino acids. CDR3 protein: CASSVAGNTEAFF.

This rearrangement joins TRBV27 to TRBJ1-5. The germline V gene has CDR1 MNHEY and CDR2 SMNVEV (reference sequence). CDR3 length: 15 residues. Here the CDR3 reads CASSLTVGSNQPQHF.

The V gene is TRBV25-1, the J gene TRBJ1-1; lacking DNA, the TRBD1 call made by TCRdb goes unchecked. Germline CDR1 reads MGHDK; CDR2 reads SYGVNS. This CDR3 region has 15 residues. The chain's CDR3 is CASGTGQFGVTEAFF.

The chain's CDR3 is CASSSSRRDTEAFF. The chain carries TRBV12-3 or TRBV12-4 and TRBJ1-1. This CDR3 is 14 amino acids long.

The J gene is TRBJ1-4, the V gene TRBV4-3; TCRdb picks TRBD1, but there is no DNA to check that call. Germline assignment: CDR1 LGHNA and CDR2 YSLEER. CDR3 length: 16 residues. This CDR3 reads CASSQFHREWGEKLFF.

The V gene is TRBV27, the J gene TRBJ2-5; the D call from TCRdb, TRBD2, cannot be confirmed without DNA. This CDR3 region has 14 residues. Germline V CDR1 and CDR2: MNHEY, SMNVEV (reference sequence). The CDR3 region is CASSSLGGRETQYF.

The J gene is TRBJ2-1, the V gene TRBV12-3 or TRBV12-4; TCRdb designates TRBD1, a call that cannot be tested without DNA. The CDR3 runs to 12 residues. The CDR3 here is CASSTTGSGQFF.

The CDR3 reads CARGLAGGITGELFF. The chain carries TRBV30 and TRBJ2-2; TCRdb's D gene call, TRBD2, goes unchecked for lack of DNA. The CDR3 length is 15 residues. Germline CDR1 and CDR2: GTSNPN and SVGIG (reference sequence).

The chain employs TRBV6-1 and TRBJ2-1; TCRdb picks TRBD2, but there is no DNA to check that call. Germline CDR1 reads MNHNS; CDR2 reads SASEGT. This CDR3 has 16 amino acids. This CDR3 reads CASKRGSGRAEGEQFF.

V and J are TRBV12-3 or TRBV12-4 and TRBJ1-1. CDR3 length: 13 amino acids. CDR3 sequence: CASSEETTSEAFF.

This chain connects TRBV5-1 to TRBJ2-1. The CDR3 covers 14 residues. Germline assignment: CDR1 SGHRS and CDR2 YFSETQ. Here the CDR3 reads CASSLSPGNNEQFF.

The chain carries TRBV29-1 and TRBJ2-7. This CDR3 spans 14 amino acids. Germline loops: CDR1 SQVTM, CDR2 ANQGSEA. The CDR3: CSVAEDARSYEQYF.

V is TRBV3-1 and J is TRBJ2-6; TCRdb picks TRBD2, but there is no DNA to check that call. The CDR3 has 18 amino acids. Germline values: CDR1 LGHDT, CDR2 YNNKEL (reference sequence). CDR3 sequence: CASSQDRGRGSGANVLTF.

V gene TRBV5-5 combines with J gene TRBJ2-5. The CDR3 totals 14 residues. Germline V lookup: CDR1 SGHKS, CDR2 YYEKEE (reference sequence). CDR3 residues: CASSLSGTKETQYF.

The rearrangement joins TRBV5-1 to TRBJ2-4. Germline loops: CDR1 SGHRS, CDR2 YFSETQ. This CDR3 has 16 amino acids. CDR3 loop: CASSLGAVVAKNMQYF.

The chain carries TRBV5-5 and TRBJ2-3. The CDR3 has 14 residues. Germline CDR1 is SGHKS and CDR2 is YYEKEE (reference sequence). CDR3 loop: CASSFSVHTDTQYF.

This chain connects TRBV19 to TRBJ2-1; TCRdb proposes TRBD2, but this gene call is untestable without DNA. Germline CDR1 is LNHDA and CDR2 is SQIVND (reference sequence). This CDR3 region has 16 residues. CDR3 protein: CASRLTGTSGRNEQFF. The variable domain in full, completed from reference TRBV19 and TRBJ2-1, reads DGGITQSPKYLFRKEGQNVTLSCEQNLNHDAMYWYRQDPGQGLRLIYYSQIVNDFQKGDIAEGYSVSREKKESFPLTVTSAQKNPTAFYLCASRLTGTSGRNEQFFGPGTRLTVL.